These T cell receptor beta chains were read from a single sample in a study of cytomegalovirus exposure and HLA in healthy donors. Some clones are missing from TCRdb's copy, which holds only in-frame ones; the method was immunoSEQ multiplex PCR. The sample includes 150,000 to 200,000 clones, 65% to 85% of them seen just once. Sequenced material: PBMCs. All receptors derive from a woman aged 30 to 39 in good health and CMV-seropositive. Both conserved end residues are part of each CDR3. D genes are given only for firm matches. Only part of the rows carry a size: once, few, many, or a class if the clone is expanded.

j_call v_call d_call clone_size cdr3_aa cdr3_nt
TRBJ2-7 TRBV7-6 TRBD2 NA CASSSELAGDYHEQYF TGTGCCAGCAGCTCAGAACTAGCGGGAGATTACCACGAGCAGTACTTC
TRBJ2-5 TRBV5-6 NA NA CASSGDGETQYF TGTGCCAGCAGCGGCGACGGGGAGACCCAGTACTTC
TRBJ2-3 TRBV9 NA NA CASSVTTTDTQYF TGTGCCAGCAGCGTGACTACCACAGATACGCAGTATTTT
TRBJ1-4 TRBV4-1 TRBD1 NA CATTRGGQGSLKEKLFF TGCGCCACCACCCGGGGGGGACAGGGGAGTCTAAAAGAAAAACTGTTTTTT
TRBJ1-1 TRBV6-1 NA NA CASSETRWSSETEAFF TGTGCCAGCAGTGAAACCCGTTGGTCGAGTGAGACTGAAGCTTTCTTT
TRBJ1-6 TRBV7-9 NA NA CASRLEGGSPLHF TGTGCCAGCAGACTCGAGGGTGGGTCACCCCTCCACTTT
TRBJ2-1 TRBV5-1 NA NA CASSLGLVYNEQFF TGCGCCAGCAGCTTGGGACTAGTATACAATGAGCAGTTCTTC
TRBJ2-1 TRBV23-1 TRBD1 NA CASISPGGQGFSHEQFF TGCGCCAGCATATCCCCGGGGGGACAGGGATTTTCCCATGAGCAGTTCTTC
TRBJ2-7 TRBV5-1 NA NA CASSLGQAREQYF TGCGCCAGCAGCTTGGGACAGGCGAGGGAGCAGTACTTC
TRBJ1-3 TRBV5-6 TRBD1 NA CASRTGDSSGNTIYF TGTGCCAGCAGAACAGGGGACAGCTCTGGAAACACCATATATTTT
TRBJ1-1 TRBV10-1 NA NA CASSEETGLNTEAFF TGCGCCAGCAGTGAAGAGACAGGACTGAACACTGAAGCTTTCTTT
TRBJ1-1 TRBV14 NA NA CASSQFELTEAFF TGTGCCAGCAGCCAATTTGAACTCACTGAAGCTTTCTTT
TRBJ2-7 TRBV27 NA NA CASKLTGGYRVNVYEQYF TGTGCCAGCAAATTGACGGGGGGATACAGGGTTAACGTCTACGAGCAGTACTTC
TRBJ2-5 TRBV5-1 TRBD1 NA CASSSGQFLGETQYF TGCGCCAGCAGCTCGGGACAGTTCCTTGGGGAGACCCAGTACTTC
TRBJ1-1 TRBV5-4 NA once CASSLELRTEAFF TGTGCCAGCAGCTTGGAACTGAGGACTGAAGCTTTCTTT
TRBJ1-2 TRBV5-4 NA NA CASSLATQYGYTF TGTGCCAGCAGCTTGGCTACTCAATATGGCTACACCTTC
TRBJ2-1 TRBV7-9 TRBD2 NA CSSSLGGLALNEQFF TGTTCCAGCAGCCTTGGAGGACTAGCGCTCAATGAGCAGTTCTTC
TRBJ1-4 TRBV5-1 TRBD1 NA CASSSRGQSEKLFF TGCGCCAGCAGCTCAAGGGGACAGTCAGAAAAACTGTTTTTT
TRBJ1-2 TRBV27 TRBD1 NA CASRQRQGALVRGYTF TGTGCCAGCAGGCAACGACAGGGGGCGCTGGTAAGGGGCTACACCTTC
TRBJ1-6 TRBV6-5 NA few CASSPVGDSSPLHF TGTGCCAGCAGCCCCGTAGGAGACAGTTCACCCCTCCACTTT
TRBJ1-5 TRBV7-8 TRBD1 NA CASSLDRGQPQHF TGTGCCAGCAGCCTGGACAGGGGGCAGCCCCAGCATTTT
TRBJ1-2 TRBV21-1 NA NA CASSKVGQSFTYGYTF TGTGCCAGCAGCAAAGTTGGGCAATCCTTCACCTATGGCTACACCTTC